The 16 T cell receptor beta chains listed next were all sequenced from one sample in a study of brain metastases from non-small cell lung cancer. The method was immunoSEQ multiplex PCR; TCRdb's version includes in-frame clones alone and lacks a portion of them. The sample has 650 to 800 clones; around 86% are singletons. Sequenced material: primary lung tumor tissue. These receptors came from a donor over 35 with non-small cell lung cancer.

This clone is a singleton in its sample. At one end, the junction sequence differs from germline, possibly due to a read error. V and J are TRBV5-1 and TRBJ2-3, with 10 bases aligning to TRBD2. The length of the CDR3 is 17 residues. CDR1 is SGHRS and CDR2 is YFSETQ in the germline V gene. The CDR3 nucleotides read TGCGCCAGCAGCTTGGCTCTAGCGGGAGATGGCACAGATATGCAGTATTTT. Its protein is CASSLALAGDGTDMQYF.

This clone appeared a single time. The chain couples TRBV29-1 to TRBJ2-3, with a tentative D call TRBD1 (6 bases). The V end lost 1 base, the J end lost 0 bases, and 8 bases lay between the germline ends. Germline CDR1 SQVTM, CDR2 ANQGSEA. CDR3 size: 14 residues. The CDR3, as DNA: TGCAGCGTTGAAGGGACAGTTAGCACAGATACGCAGTATTTT. Encoded protein: CSVEGTVSTDTQYF.

With respect to this clone: Being one base from a much bigger clone, this may be a read error. The CDR3 nucleotides read TGTGCCAACAGTTTTGGTCTCGGGGAGCTGTTTTTT. It translates to CANSFGLGELFF. The chain combines TRBV12-3 or TRBV12-4 with TRBJ2-2; no firm D call. This CDR3 has 12 amino acids.

This clone has a single count. V usage is TRBV10-3 and J usage is TRBJ1-1, with a tentative D call TRBD1 (6 bases). The CDR3 extends over 15 amino acids. In germline, CDR1 is ENHRY, CDR2 SYGVKD. V was cut by 6 bases and J by 6 bases, with 20 bases left in between. For the CDR3, the DNA is TGTGCCATCAGAGACTCAGGGGCCCGAGGCGCTGAAGCTTTCTTT. Its translation: CAIRDSGARGAEAFF.

The chain joins TRBV10-3 to TRBJ2-3; D is perhaps TRBD1 (5 bases). V lost 8 bases to trimming and J lost 9 bases, with 15 bases between them. Germline lookup yields CDR1 ENHRY and CDR2 SYGVKD. This CDR3 has 12 amino acids. CDR3 sequence (DNA): TGTGCCATCGCGGCCGGCCAGGGCACGCAGTATTTT. Protein: CAIAAGQGTQYF.

The chain uses TRBV27 and TRBJ2-3, with 10 bases fitting TRBD2. The CDR3 runs to 15 residues. Germline V gives CDR1 MNHEY, CDR2 SMNVEV (reference sequence). Trimming at V came to 6 bases and at J to 6 bases, leaving 9 bases not matched to a gene. CDR3 in amino acids: CASSPLAGVLDTQYF. The DNA of the CDR3 is TGTGCCAGCAGCCCCCTAGCGGGAGTGCTCGATACGCAGTATTTT.

The rearrangement uses TRBV7-2 and TRBJ1-1, with D perhaps TRBD1 (6 bases). Trimming removed 8 bases at V and 4 bases at J, with 20 bases between. This CDR3 contains 15 residues. Germline loops: CDR1 SGHTA, CDR2 FQGNSA. The DNA of the CDR3 is TGTGCCAGCTGTAGGGGGGTCGCAGTGGGCACTGAAGCTTTCTTT. Amino acids: CASCRGVAVGTEAFF.

This clone was picked up a small number of times. V is TRBV12-3 or TRBV12-4 and J is TRBJ2-7; tentatively, D is TRBD1 (6 bases). The CDR3 extends over 12 amino acids. V lost 6 bases, J lost 6 bases, and 12 bases lay in between. CDR3 coding DNA: TGTGCCAGCAGAGCAGGGGTGGGCGAGCAGTACTTC. Translated: CASRAGVGEQYF.

The chain is built from TRBV7-8 and TRBJ2-1; D is ambiguous. The CDR3 length is 12 residues. Germline CDR1 SGHVS, CDR2 FQNEAQ. V lost 2 bases and J 12 bases, leaving 11 bases between the germline ends. CDR3 coding DNA: TGTGCCAGCAGCTTACCTGGAGAGCGGCAGTTCTTC. Its protein is CASSLPGERQFF.

The V call is TRBV19, the J call TRBJ2-7, with a tentative D call TRBD1 (6 bases). Germline values: CDR1 LNHDA, CDR2 SQIVND (reference sequence). Trimming pared 3 bases from V and 3 bases from J, leaving 21 bases between. The CDR3 is 17 residues long. As DNA, the CDR3 is TGTGCCAGTAGTATTGAATCCGGGACAACCACCTTCTACGAGCAGTACTTC. Encoded protein: CASSIESGTTTFYEQYF.

This clone has just one count. The chain joins TRBV18 to TRBJ2-3, with 8 bases that match TRBD2. V shed 0 bases and J 7 bases; nucleotides not matched to a gene: 9. This CDR3 is built from 16 residues. CDR1 KGHSH and CDR2 LQKENI come from the germline V gene. The CDR3 sequence: CASSPPTGGPGNTQYF. In nucleotides, the CDR3 is TGTGCCAGCTCACCACCGACGGGAGGGCCTGGAAATACGCAGTATTTT.

This rearrangement joins TRBV5-1 to TRBJ2-7, with D hard to call. Trimming removed 2 bases from V and 0 bases from J, with 6 bases in between. Germline CDR1 reads SGHRS; CDR2 reads YFSETQ. This CDR3 contains 13 residues. The CDR3 sequence is CASSLEISYEQYF. For the CDR3, the DNA is TGCGCCAGCAGCTTAGAAATCTCCTACGAGCAGTACTTC. The whole variable domain, filled in from reference TRBV5-1 and TRBJ2-7, reads KAGVTQTPRYLIKTRGQQVTLSCSPISGHRSVSWYQQTPGQGLQFLFEYFSETQRNKGNFPGRFSGRQFSNSRSEMNVSTLELGDSALYLCASSLEISYEQYFGPGTRLTVT.

The chain uses TRBV19 and TRBJ1-1; the match to TRBD1 covers 9 bases. There are 14 residues in the CDR3. Losses at the gene ends were 5 bases for V and 8 bases for J; bases not matched to a gene: 9. Germline loops: CDR1 LNHDA, CDR2 SQIVND (reference sequence). CDR3 amino acids: CASSGRTGVAEAFF. The CDR3 region has the DNA TGTGCCAGTAGTGGACGGACAGGGGTTGCCGAAGCTTTCTTT.

The chain recombines TRBV6-5 with TRBJ2-2; 7 bases match TRBD1. V lost 6 bases to trimming and J lost 0 bases; unmatched junction nucleotides: 4. Germline V gene lookup returns CDR1 MNHEY and CDR2 SVGAGI. This CDR3 contains 15 residues. CDR3 sequence reads: CASSPDRSNTGELFF. In DNA form, the CDR3 reads TGTGCCAGCAGCCCGGACAGGTCGAACACCGGGGAGCTGTTTTTT.

This clone showed up just once. The V and J genes are TRBV9 and TRBJ2-2; either TRBD1 or TRBD2 may supply D (6 bases each). Germline V gene data show CDR1 as SGDLS and CDR2 as YYNGEE. The CDR3 is 14 residues long. V lost 3 bases and J 7 bases, leaving 13 bases between the germline ends. CDR3 residues: CASSGRGRVGELFF. The CDR3 DNA reads as TGTGCCAGCAGCGGGAGGGGGAGAGTCGGGGAGCTGTTTTTT.

The genes are TRBV27 and TRBJ2-7; TRBD1 aligns across 9 bases. In germline, CDR1 is MNHEY, CDR2 SMNVEV (reference sequence). The CDR3 extends over 14 amino acids. J gave up 3 bases and V 6 bases, and 6 bases lay outside the gene matches. CDR3 bases: TGTGCCAGCAGCCTACAGGGGGCAAACTACGAGCAGTACTTC. Translating it yields CASSLQGANYEQYF.